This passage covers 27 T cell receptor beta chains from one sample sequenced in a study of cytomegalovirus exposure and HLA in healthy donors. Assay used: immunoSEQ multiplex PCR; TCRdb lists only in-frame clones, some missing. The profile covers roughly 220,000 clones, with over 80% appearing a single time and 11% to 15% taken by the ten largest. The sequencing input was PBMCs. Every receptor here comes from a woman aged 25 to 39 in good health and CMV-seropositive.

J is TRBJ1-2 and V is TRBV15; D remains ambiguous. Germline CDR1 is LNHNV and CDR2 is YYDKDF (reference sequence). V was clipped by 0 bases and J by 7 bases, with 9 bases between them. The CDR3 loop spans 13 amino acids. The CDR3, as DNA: TGTGCCACCAGCAGAGATGTAGGGCTTGGCTACACCTTC. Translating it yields CATSRDVGLGYTF.

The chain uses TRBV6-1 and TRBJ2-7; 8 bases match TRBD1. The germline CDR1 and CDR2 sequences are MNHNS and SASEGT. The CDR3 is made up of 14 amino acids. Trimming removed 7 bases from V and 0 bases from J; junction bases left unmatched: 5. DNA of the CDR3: TGTGCCAGCAAGCCGGGACAGGTCTCCTACGAGCAGTACTTC. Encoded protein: CASKPGQVSYEQYF.

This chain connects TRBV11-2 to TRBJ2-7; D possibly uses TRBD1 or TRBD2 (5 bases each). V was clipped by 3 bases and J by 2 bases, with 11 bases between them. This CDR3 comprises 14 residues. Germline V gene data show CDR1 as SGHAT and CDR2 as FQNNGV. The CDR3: CASSFPGRAYEQYF. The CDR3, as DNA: TGTGCCAGCAGCTTTCCGGGACGGGCCTACGAGCAGTACTTC.

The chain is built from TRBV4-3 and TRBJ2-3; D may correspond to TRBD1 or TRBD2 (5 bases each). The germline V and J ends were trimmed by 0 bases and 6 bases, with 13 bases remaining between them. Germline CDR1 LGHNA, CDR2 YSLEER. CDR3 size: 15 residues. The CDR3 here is CASSQDPGSSDTQYF. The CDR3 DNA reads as TGCGCCAGCAGCCAAGACCCAGGGAGTTCTGATACGCAGTATTTT.

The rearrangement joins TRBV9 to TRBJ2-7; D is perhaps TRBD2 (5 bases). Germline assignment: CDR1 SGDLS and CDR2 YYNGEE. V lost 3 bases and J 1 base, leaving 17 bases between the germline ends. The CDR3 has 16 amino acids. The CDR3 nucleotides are TGTGCCAGCAGCGCCTCGGGGTTAACATTATCCTACGAGCAGTACTTC. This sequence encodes CASSASGLTLSYEQYF.

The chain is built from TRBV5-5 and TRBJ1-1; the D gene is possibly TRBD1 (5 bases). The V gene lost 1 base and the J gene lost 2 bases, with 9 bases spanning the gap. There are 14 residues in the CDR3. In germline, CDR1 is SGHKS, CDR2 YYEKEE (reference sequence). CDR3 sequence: CASSLTTANTEAFF. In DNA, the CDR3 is TGTGCCAGCAGCTTGACGACAGCCAACACTGAAGCTTTCTTT.

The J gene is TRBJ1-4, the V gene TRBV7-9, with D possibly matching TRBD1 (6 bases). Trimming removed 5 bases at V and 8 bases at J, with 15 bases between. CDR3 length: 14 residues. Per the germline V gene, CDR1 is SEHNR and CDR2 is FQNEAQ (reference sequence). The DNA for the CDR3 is TGTGCCAGCAGCGTACAGGGAGAAGAAGAAAAACTGTTTTTT. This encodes CASSVQGEEEKLFF.

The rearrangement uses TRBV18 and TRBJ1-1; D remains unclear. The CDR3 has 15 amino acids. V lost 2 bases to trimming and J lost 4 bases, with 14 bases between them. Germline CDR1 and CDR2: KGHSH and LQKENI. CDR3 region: CASSPNKDSSTEAFF. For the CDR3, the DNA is TGTGCCAGCTCACCAAATAAGGATTCGAGCACTGAAGCTTTCTTT.

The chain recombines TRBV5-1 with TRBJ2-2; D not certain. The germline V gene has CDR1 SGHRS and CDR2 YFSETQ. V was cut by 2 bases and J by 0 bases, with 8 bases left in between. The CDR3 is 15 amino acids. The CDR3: CASSFSGSNTGELFF. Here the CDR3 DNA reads TGCGCCAGCAGCTTCAGTGGTTCGAACACCGGGGAGCTGTTTTTT. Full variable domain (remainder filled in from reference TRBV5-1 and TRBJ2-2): KAGVTQTPRYLIKTRGQQVTLSCSPISGHRSVSWYQQTPGQGLQFLFEYFSETQRNKGNFPGRFSGRQFSNSRSEMNVSTLELGDSALYLCASSFSGSNTGELFFGEGSRLTVL.

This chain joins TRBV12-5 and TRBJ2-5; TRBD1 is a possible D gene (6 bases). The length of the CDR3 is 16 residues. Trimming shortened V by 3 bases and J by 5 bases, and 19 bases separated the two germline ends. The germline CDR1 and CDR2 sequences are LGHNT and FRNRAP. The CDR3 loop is CASGFTWTEAWETQYF. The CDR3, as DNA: TGTGCTAGTGGTTTCACCTGGACAGAAGCGTGGGAGACCCAGTACTTC.

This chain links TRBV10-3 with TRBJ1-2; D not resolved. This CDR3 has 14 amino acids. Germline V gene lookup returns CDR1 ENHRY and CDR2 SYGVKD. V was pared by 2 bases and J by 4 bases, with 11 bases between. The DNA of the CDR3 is TGTGCCATCAGTGAGGAGGTGGGTCTCTATGGCTACACCTTC. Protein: CAISEEVGLYGYTF.

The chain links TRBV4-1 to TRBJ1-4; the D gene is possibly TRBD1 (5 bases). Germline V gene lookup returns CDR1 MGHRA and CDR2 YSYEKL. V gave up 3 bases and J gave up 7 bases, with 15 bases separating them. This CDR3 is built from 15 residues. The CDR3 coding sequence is TGCGCCAGCAGCCACTCCGGGACGGTAGCTGAAAAACTGTTTTTT. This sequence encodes CASSHSGTVAEKLFF.

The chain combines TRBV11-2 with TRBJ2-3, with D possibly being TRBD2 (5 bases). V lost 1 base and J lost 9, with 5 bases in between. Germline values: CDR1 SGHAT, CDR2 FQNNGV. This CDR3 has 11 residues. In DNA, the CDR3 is TGTGCCAGCAGCTTAGGACTAACGCAGTATTTT. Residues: CASSLGLTQYF.

In nucleotides, the CDR3 is TGTGCCGGAAGGGGCAAGAACACTGAAGCTTTCTTT. Translated, it gives CAGRGKNTEAFF. The chain links TRBV30 to TRBJ1-1; a weak D match, TRBD1 (5 bases). V gave up 8 bases and J gave up 1 base, with 11 bases separating them. Germline CDR1 reads GTSNPN; CDR2 reads SVGIG (reference sequence). The CDR3 sequence is 12 residues long.

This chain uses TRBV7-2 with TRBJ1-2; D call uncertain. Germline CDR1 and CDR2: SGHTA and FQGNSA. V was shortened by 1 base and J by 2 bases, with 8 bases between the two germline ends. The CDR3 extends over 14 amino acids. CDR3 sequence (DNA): TGTGCCAGCAGCTTAGTGGCACCAAACTATGGCTACACCTTC. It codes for CASSLVAPNYGYTF.

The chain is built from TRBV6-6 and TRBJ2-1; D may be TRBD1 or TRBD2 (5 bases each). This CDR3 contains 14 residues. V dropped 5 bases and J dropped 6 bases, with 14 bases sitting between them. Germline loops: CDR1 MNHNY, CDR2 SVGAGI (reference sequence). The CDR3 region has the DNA TGTGCCAGCAGTCGACAGAGGGAGACCAATGAGCAGTTCTTC. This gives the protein CASSRQRETNEQFF.

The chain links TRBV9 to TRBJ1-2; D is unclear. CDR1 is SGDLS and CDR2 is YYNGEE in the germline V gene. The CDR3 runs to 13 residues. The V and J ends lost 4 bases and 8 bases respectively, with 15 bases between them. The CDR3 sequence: CASSSRPAGGYTF. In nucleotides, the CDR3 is TGTGCCAGCAGCTCCCGGCCAGCTGGAGGCTACACCTTC.

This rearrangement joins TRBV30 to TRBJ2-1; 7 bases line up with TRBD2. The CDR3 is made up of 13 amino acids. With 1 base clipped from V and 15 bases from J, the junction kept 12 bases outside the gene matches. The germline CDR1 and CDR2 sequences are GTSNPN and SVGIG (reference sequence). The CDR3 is CAWSGRDYAQRFF. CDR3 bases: TGTGCCTGGAGTGGGAGGGACTACGCTCAGAGGTTCTTC. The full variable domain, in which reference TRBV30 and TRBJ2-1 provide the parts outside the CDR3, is SQTIHQWPATLVQPVGSPLSLECTVEGTSNPNLYWYRQAAGRGLQLLFYSVGIGQISSEVPQNLSASRPQDRQFILSSKKLLLSDSGFYLCAWSGRDYAQRFFGPGTRLTVL.

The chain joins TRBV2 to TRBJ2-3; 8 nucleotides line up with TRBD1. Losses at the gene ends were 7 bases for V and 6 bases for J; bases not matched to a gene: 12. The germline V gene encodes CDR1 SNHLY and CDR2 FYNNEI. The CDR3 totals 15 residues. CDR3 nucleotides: TGTGCCAGCACTCCGTGGACAGGGCCAGGGGATACGCAGTATTTT. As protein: CASTPWTGPGDTQYF.

Here the CDR3 DNA reads TGCGCCACCCCGATGGAGCGAGGTCGAGAGACCCAGTACTTC. The encoded protein is CATPMERGRETQYF. The chain employs TRBV10-1 and TRBJ2-5; no clear D gene. The V gene's germline CDR1 is WNHNN and CDR2 SYGVQD (reference sequence). V gave up 10 bases and J gave up 4 bases, with 19 bases separating them. The CDR3 extends over 14 amino acids.

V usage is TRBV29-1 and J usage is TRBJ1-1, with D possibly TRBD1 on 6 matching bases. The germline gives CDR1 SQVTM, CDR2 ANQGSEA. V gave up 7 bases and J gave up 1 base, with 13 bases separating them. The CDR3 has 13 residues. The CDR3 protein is CSATRGQNTEAFF. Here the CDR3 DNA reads TGCAGCGCCACTCGGGGACAGAACACTGAAGCTTTCTTT.

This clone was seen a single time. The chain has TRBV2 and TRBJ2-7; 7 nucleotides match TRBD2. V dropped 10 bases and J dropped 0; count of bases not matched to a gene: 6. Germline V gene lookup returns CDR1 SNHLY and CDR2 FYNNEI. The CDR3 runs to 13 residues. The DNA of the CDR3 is TGTGCCACCCGTGGCGGGAGCTCCTACGAGCAGTACTTC. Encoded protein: CATRGGSSYEQYF.

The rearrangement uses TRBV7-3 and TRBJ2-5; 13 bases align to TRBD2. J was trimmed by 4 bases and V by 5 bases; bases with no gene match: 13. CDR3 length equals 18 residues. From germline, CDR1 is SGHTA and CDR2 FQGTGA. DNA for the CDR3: TGTGCCAGCAGCCTAAGCCCCGCGACTAGCGGGAGGTTAGAGACCCAGTACTTC. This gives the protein CASSLSPATSGRLETQYF. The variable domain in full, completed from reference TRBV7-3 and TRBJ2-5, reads GAGVSQTPSNKVTEKGKYVELRCDPISGHTALYWYRQSLGQGPEFLIYFQGTGAADDSGLPNDRFFAVRPEGSVSTLKIQRTERGDSAVYLCASSLSPATSGRLETQYFGPGTRLLVL.

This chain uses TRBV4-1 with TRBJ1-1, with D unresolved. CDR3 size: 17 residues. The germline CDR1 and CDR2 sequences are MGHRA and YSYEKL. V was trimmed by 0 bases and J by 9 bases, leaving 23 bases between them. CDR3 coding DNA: TGCGCCAGCAGCCAAGAAAGGCGGGCAGTTGTTCGAATAAAAGCTTTCTTT. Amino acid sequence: CASSQERRAVVRIKAFF.

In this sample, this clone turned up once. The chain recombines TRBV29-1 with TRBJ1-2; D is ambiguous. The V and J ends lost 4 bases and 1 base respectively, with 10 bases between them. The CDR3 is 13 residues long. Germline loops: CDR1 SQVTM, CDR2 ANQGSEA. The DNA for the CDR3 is TGCAGCGTTGTAAACAGCCTTAACTATGGCTACACCTTC. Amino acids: CSVVNSLNYGYTF.

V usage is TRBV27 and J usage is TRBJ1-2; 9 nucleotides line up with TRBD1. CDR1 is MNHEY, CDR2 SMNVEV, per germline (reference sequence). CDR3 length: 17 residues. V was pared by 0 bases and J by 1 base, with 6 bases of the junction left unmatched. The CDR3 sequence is CASSLSSGTGFNYGYTF. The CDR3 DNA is TGTGCCAGCAGTTTATCTTCCGGGACAGGGTTTAACTATGGCTACACCTTC.

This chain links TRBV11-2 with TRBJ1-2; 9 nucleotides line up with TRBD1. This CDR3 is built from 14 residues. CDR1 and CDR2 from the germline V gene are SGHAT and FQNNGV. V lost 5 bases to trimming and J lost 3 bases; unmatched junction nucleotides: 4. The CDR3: CASSRTGADYGYTF. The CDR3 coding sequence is TGTGCCAGCAGCCGGACAGGGGCGGACTATGGCTACACCTTC.